These 30 T cell receptor beta chains originate from one sample sequenced in a study of blood T cell repertoires in COVID-19. Generated by immunoSEQ multiplex PCR, the TCRdb table keeps only in-frame clones and is missing some. Among 220,000 or so clones listed, roughly 84% were seen once. The sequenced sample consisted of peripheral blood. Source of these receptors: a woman older than 75 with acute or convalescent COVID-19.

The rearrangement joins TRBV2 to TRBJ1-2; no definite D call. CDR1 is SNHLY, CDR2 FYNNEI, per germline. CDR3 length: 12 amino acids. V was cut by 6 bases and J by 2 bases, with 7 bases left in between. The CDR3 region is CASSLQNYGYTF. In DNA form, the CDR3 reads TGTGCCAGCAGCCTTCAGAACTATGGCTACACCTTC.

DNA for the CDR3: TGTGCCAGTAGTATAGACGGGACTAGCGCCCAGAGCTCCTACAATGAGCAGTTCTTC. The encoded protein is CASSIDGTSAQSSYNEQFF. The chain links TRBV19 to TRBJ2-1, with TRBD2 matching 10 bases. This CDR3 spans 19 amino acids. In germline, CDR1 is LNHDA, CDR2 SQIVND (reference sequence). J was trimmed by 0 bases and V by 0 bases; bases with no gene match: 8.

V and J are TRBV2 and TRBJ1-6; D unclear. CDR3 length equals 14 residues. The germline CDR1 and CDR2 sequences are SNHLY and FYNNEI. V lost 7 bases and J 1 base, leaving 8 bases between the germline ends. CDR3: CASIPGSYNSPLHF. CDR3 in DNA: TGTGCCAGCATACCGGGATCCTATAATTCACCCCTCCACTTT. Full variable domain (rest looked up from reference TRBV2 and TRBJ1-6): EPEVTQTPSHQVTQMGQEVILRCVPISNHLYFYWYRQILGQKVEFLVSFYNNEISEKSEIFDDQFSVERPDGSNFTLKIRSTKLEDSAMYFCASIPGSYNSPLHFGNGTRLTVT.

This rearrangement joins TRBV10-3 to TRBJ2-5, with D possibly being TRBD2 (6 bases). The CDR3 has 15 residues. V lost 2 bases to trimming and J lost 2 bases, with 12 bases between them. Germline V gene sequence: CDR1 ENHRY, CDR2 SYGVKD. The CDR3 region is CAISEPGLLQETQYF. In DNA, the CDR3 is TGTGCCATCAGTGAGCCGGGACTTTTACAAGAGACCCAGTACTTC.

V and J are TRBV7-2 and TRBJ1-6; TRBD1 aligns across 10 bases. CDR1 and CDR2 from the germline V gene are SGHTA and FQGNSA. Unmatched junction bases numbered 4, after V lost 4 bases and J lost 7 bases. This CDR3 has 15 amino acids. The CDR3 DNA reads TGTGCCAGCAGCTCCCGACAGGGGGCAAATTCACCCCTCCACTTT. Amino acid sequence: CASSSRQGANSPLHF.

The chain recombines TRBV3-1 (or the pseudogene TRBV3-2) with TRBJ1-4; 8 bases agree with TRBD1. The ends lost 4 bases at V and 9 bases at J; junction bases unmatched: 7. Per germline, CDR1 LGHDT and CDR2 YNNKEL (reference sequence). This CDR3 has 14 amino acids. This CDR3 reads CASSPGQGPKKLFF. The CDR3 bases are TGTGCCAGCAGCCCCGGACAGGGACCCAAAAAACTGTTTTTT.

This clone was detected only once. The V gene is TRBV7-3, the J gene TRBJ2-3, with 9 positions matching TRBD2. The CDR3 spans 16 residues. CDR1 and CDR2 (germline): SGHTA, FQGTGA. Trimming removed 5 bases from V and 1 base from J; junction bases left unmatched: 7. CDR3: CASSQVVAGGTDTQYF. In nucleotides, the CDR3 is TGTGCCAGCAGCCAGGTAGTAGCGGGGGGCACAGATACGCAGTATTTT.

This clone occurred a few times. The gene calls are TRBV2 and TRBJ2-4; D may be TRBD2 (5 bases). The CDR3 totals 13 residues. Germline V CDR1 and CDR2: SNHLY, FYNNEI. V gave up 2 bases and J gave up 15 bases, with 17 bases separating them. The CDR3 sequence: CASSEYTPRDRYF. For the CDR3, the DNA is TGTGCCAGCAGTGAATATACCCCGAGGGATCGGTACTTC.

The chain carries TRBV11-2 and TRBJ2-7, with 11 bases fitting TRBD2. There are 16 residues in the CDR3. From germline, CDR1 is SGHAT and CDR2 FQNNGV. V lost 5 bases to trimming and J lost 3 bases; unmatched junction nucleotides: 9. The CDR3 here is CASSKGVAGGFYEQYF. Written as DNA, the CDR3 is TGTGCCAGCAGCAAAGGCGTAGCGGGGGGGTTCTACGAGCAGTACTTC.

CDR3 bases: TGTGCCAGCACCCCCTCGGGTCGTCGGCAGCAGTACTTC. Translating it yields CASTPSGRRQQYF. This chain connects TRBV12-3 or TRBV12-4 to TRBJ2-7, with unresolved D. CDR3 length equals 13 residues. Trimming removed 7 bases from V and 8 bases from J, with 18 bases in between.

The rearrangement links TRBV6-5 to TRBJ2-5; perhaps TRBD2 as D (5 bases). The length of the CDR3 is 14 residues. From germline, CDR1 is MNHEY and CDR2 SVGAGI. With 6 bases removed from V and 5 bases from J, the gap between germline ends came to 16 bases. The DNA for the CDR3 is TGTGCCAGCAGAGCACCCGGAGGAGAGGAGACCCAGTACTTC. Amino acids: CASRAPGGEETQYF.

V is TRBV19 and J is TRBJ1-5; D uncertain. The CDR3 is 15 amino acids. V shed 3 bases and J shed 4 bases, with 13 bases lying between them. CDR1 and CDR2 from the germline V gene are LNHDA and SQIVND (reference sequence). The CDR3 region is CASSIPRGWNQPQHF. CDR3 nucleotides: TGTGCCAGTAGTATCCCTAGAGGGTGGAATCAGCCCCAGCATTTT.

The genes are TRBV3-1 (or the pseudogene TRBV3-2) and TRBJ2-1; tentative D call: TRBD2 (6 bases). This CDR3 contains 16 residues. The V and J ends lost 3 bases and 0 bases respectively, with 12 bases between them. Germline V gene data show CDR1 as LGHDT and CDR2 as YNNKEL (reference sequence). The CDR3 loop reads CASSQRAGTSYNEQFF. In nucleotides, the CDR3 is TGTGCCAGCAGCCAGCGGGCGGGGACCTCCTACAATGAGCAGTTCTTC.

The V call is TRBV7-3, the J call TRBJ2-3; TRBD2 matches at 8 bases. The CDR3 has 15 residues. Germline loops: CDR1 SGHTA, CDR2 FQGTGA. Losses at the gene ends were 7 bases for V and 5 bases for J; bases not matched to a gene: 11. The CDR3 sequence is CASTGGGGGGDTQYF. As DNA, the CDR3 is TGTGCCAGCACCGGGGGGGGCGGGGGTGGAGATACGCAGTATTTT.

The chain combines TRBV19 with TRBJ2-3; 14 bases align to TRBD2. Trimming at V came to 4 bases and at J to 1 base, leaving 7 bases not matched to a gene. This CDR3 spans 18 amino acids. Germline V CDR1 and CDR2: LNHDA, SQIVND (reference sequence). CDR3 DNA sequence: TGTGCCAGTAGTAGGACTAGCGGGGGGTCCCCTGGCACAGATACGCAGTATTTT. This gives the protein CASSRTSGGSPGTDTQYF. The entire variable domain, with the rest obtained from reference TRBV19 and TRBJ2-3, is as follows: DGGITQSPKYLFRKEGQNVTLSCEQNLNHDAMYWYRQDPGQGLRLIYYSQIVNDFQKGDIAEGYSVSREKKESFPLTVTSAQKNPTAFYLCASSRTSGGSPGTDTQYFGPGTRLTVL.

This chain links TRBV11-3 with TRBJ2-7; 8 bases are shared with TRBD1. The CDR3 is 16 residues long. Trimming took 5 bases from V and 0 from J; bases not matched to a gene: 9. CDR1 is SGHNT and CDR2 is YENEEA in the germline V gene. Here the CDR3 DNA reads TGTGCCAGCAGCCTCAGACAGGGGAAAAGCTCCTACGAGCAGTACTTC. It specifies CASSLRQGKSSYEQYF.

The rearrangement uses TRBV14 and TRBJ2-1; possibly TRBD1 for D (5 bases). In germline, CDR1 is SGHDN, CDR2 FVKESK. This CDR3 has 19 residues. V was cut by 4 bases and J by 3 bases, with 25 bases left in between. The CDR3 reads CASSRLSLGVTTDYNEQFF. In nucleotides, the CDR3 is TGTGCCAGCAGCCGTCTATCCCTTGGGGTAACGACAGACTACAATGAGCAGTTCTTC.

V usage is TRBV3-1 (or the pseudogene TRBV3-2) and J usage is TRBJ1-2; 8 bases line up with TRBD1. Germline assignment: CDR1 LGHDT and CDR2 YNNKEL (reference sequence). V shed 7 bases, J shed 8 bases, and the junction held 9 bases outside the gene matches. The length of the CDR3 is 13 residues. CDR3 loop: CASTDPGGLGYTF. In DNA form, the CDR3 reads TGTGCCAGCACGGACCCAGGGGGCTTGGGCTACACCTTC.

The table lists this clone with a few counts. The genes are TRBV6-2 or TRBV6-3 and TRBJ2-5; TRBD2 might be the D (5 bases). Germline CDR1 and CDR2: MNHEY and SVGEGT. V was pared by 6 bases and J by 2 bases, with 10 bases between. The CDR3 runs to 13 residues. The CDR3 region is CASSGGPQETQYF. The CDR3 DNA sequence: TGTGCCAGCAGCGGCGGGCCGCAAGAGACCCAGTACTTC.

The chain recombines TRBV5-1 with TRBJ2-1, with 13 bases fitting TRBD2. Germline CDR1 reads SGHRS; CDR2 reads YFSETQ. The J segment lost 6 bases and the V segment lost 3 bases, leaving 9 bases of the junction unmatched. The CDR3 loop spans 17 amino acids. The CDR3 DNA is TGCGCCAGCAGCTACCGACTAGCGGGGGGCTTAGGCAATGAGCAGTTCTTC. It translates to CASSYRLAGGLGNEQFF.

This clone has only one observation. The gene calls are TRBV29-1 and TRBJ2-7, with D possibly matching TRBD2 (6 bases). The V end lost 8 bases, the J end lost 3 bases, and 29 bases lay between the germline ends. Germline CDR1 is SQVTM and CDR2 is ANQGSEA. The CDR3 is 17 residues long. The CDR3 region is CSLLREDPLRFGYEQYF. Here the CDR3 DNA reads TGCAGCCTCTTGAGGGAGGACCCCCTACGATTCGGCTACGAGCAGTACTTC.

The V call is TRBV30, the J call TRBJ2-7; D possibly corresponds to TRBD1 (6 bases). CDR3 length: 14 amino acids. Germline V lookup: CDR1 GTSNPN, CDR2 SVGIG (reference sequence). The ends were cut back, 1 base at V and 3 bases at J, with 13 bases in the middle. The CDR3 here is CAWSGGAGVYEQYF. CDR3 bases: TGTGCCTGGAGTGGAGGGGCAGGGGTCTACGAGCAGTACTTC. Full variable domain (missing parts from reference TRBV30 and TRBJ2-7): SQTIHQWPATLVQPVGSPLSLECTVEGTSNPNLYWYRQAAGRGLQLLFYSVGIGQISSEVPQNLSASRPQDRQFILSSKKLLLSDSGFYLCAWSGGAGVYEQYFGPGTRLTVT.

The chain recombines TRBV19 with TRBJ1-5, with 9 bases aligning to TRBD1. The J segment lost 5 bases and the V segment lost 7 bases, leaving 21 bases of the junction unmatched. The CDR3 extends over 19 amino acids. From germline, CDR1 is LNHDA and CDR2 SQIVND (reference sequence). CDR3 sequence: CASTNPRQGGSGRHQPQHF. In nucleotides, the CDR3 is TGTGCCAGTACCAACCCCCGACAGGGGGGGTCCGGTAGGCATCAGCCCCAGCATTTT.

The CDR3 nucleotides read TGTGCCAGCAGAGGGGCTGATGGCTACACCTTC. Amino acids: CASRGADGYTF. The chain joins TRBV28 to TRBJ1-2, with D maybe TRBD1 (5 bases). V lost 6 bases and J lost 6, with 8 bases in between. The CDR3 has 11 residues. Germline assignment: CDR1 MDHEN and CDR2 SYDVKM.

This clone has just a few counts. CDR3 in DNA: TGTGCCAGCGACCGGGACAGGGGGAACTATGGCTACACCTTC. It codes for CASDRDRGNYGYTF. The chain is built from TRBV6-5 and TRBJ1-2; TRBD1 matches 11 bases. Losses at the gene ends were 8 bases for V and 2 bases for J; bases not matched to a gene: 4. CDR3 length equals 14 residues. CDR1 and CDR2 (germline): MNHEY, SVGAGI.

This chain links TRBV7-8 with TRBJ2-7; no clear D gene. This CDR3 is built from 13 residues. V gave up 3 bases and J gave up 2 bases, with 8 bases separating them. CDR1 SGHVS and CDR2 FQNEAQ come from the germline V gene. The CDR3 here is CASSLSEAYEQYF. The CDR3 nucleotides read TGTGCCAGCAGCTTGAGTGAGGCCTACGAGCAGTACTTC.

CDR3 residues: CSVPRGSSYNEQFF. The CDR3 DNA is TGCAGCGTCCCTCGGGGTAGCTCCTACAATGAGCAGTTCTTC. This chain uses TRBV29-1 with TRBJ2-1; the D gene is possibly TRBD2 (5 bases). Germline assignment: CDR1 SQVTM and CDR2 ANQGSEA. Trimming shortened V by 6 bases and J by 0 bases, and 12 bases separated the two germline ends. The CDR3 totals 14 residues.

In DNA, the CDR3 is TGTGCCAGCAGGGACAGGACGGCTAATGAAAAACTGTTTTTT. Translated: CASRDRTANEKLFF. The chain joins TRBV2 to TRBJ1-4; 7 positions match TRBD1. CDR1 and CDR2 from the germline V gene are SNHLY and FYNNEI. The CDR3 has 14 residues. The V and J ends lost 6 bases and 3 bases, in that order; junction bases with no gene match: 4.

This clone occurred once. The chain has TRBV19 and TRBJ1-1; TRBD1 matches at 10 bases. J gave up 5 bases and V 2 bases, and 8 bases lay outside the gene matches. Germline assignment: CDR1 LNHDA and CDR2 SQIVND (reference sequence). The CDR3 consists of 16 residues. The CDR3 here is CASSIFVGTGETEAFF. As DNA, the CDR3 is TGTGCCAGTAGTATATTTGTGGGGACAGGGGAAACTGAAGCTTTCTTT.

Here the CDR3 reads CASSSDREEDYGYTF. The CDR3 coding sequence is TGTGCCAGCAGCTCGGACAGGGAGGAGGACTATGGCTACACCTTC. J is TRBJ1-2 and V is TRBV5-4, with 8 bases that match TRBD1. J lost 3 bases, V lost 3 bases, and 7 bases had no gene match. The CDR3 loop spans 15 amino acids. CDR1 and CDR2 from the germline V gene are SGHNT and YYREEE (reference sequence).